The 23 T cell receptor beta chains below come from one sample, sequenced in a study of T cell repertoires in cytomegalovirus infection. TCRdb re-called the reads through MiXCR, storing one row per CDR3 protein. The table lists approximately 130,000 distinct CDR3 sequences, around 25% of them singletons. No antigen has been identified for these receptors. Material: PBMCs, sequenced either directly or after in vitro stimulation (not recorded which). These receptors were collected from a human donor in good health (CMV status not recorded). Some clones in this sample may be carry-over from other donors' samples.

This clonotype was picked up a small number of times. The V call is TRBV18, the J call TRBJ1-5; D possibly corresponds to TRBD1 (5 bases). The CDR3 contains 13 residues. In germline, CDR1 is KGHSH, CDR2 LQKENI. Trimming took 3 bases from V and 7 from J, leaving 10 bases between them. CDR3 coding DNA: TGTGCCAGCTCACCGGGGCACGACCAGCCCCAGCATTTT. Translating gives CASSPGHDQPQHF. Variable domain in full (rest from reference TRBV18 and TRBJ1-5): NAGVMQNPRHLVRRRGQEARLRCSPMKGHSHVYWYRQLPEEGLKFMVYLQKENIIDESGMPKERFSAEFPKEGPSILRIQQVVRGDSAAYFCASSPGHDQPQHFGDGTRLSIL.

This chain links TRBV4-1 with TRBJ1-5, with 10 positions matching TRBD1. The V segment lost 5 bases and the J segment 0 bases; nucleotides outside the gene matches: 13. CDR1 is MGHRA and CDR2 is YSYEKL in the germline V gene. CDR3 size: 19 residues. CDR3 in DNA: TGCGCCAGCAGCACTCCCGGGACAGGGGATTTTATTAGCAATCAGCCCCAGCATTTT. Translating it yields CASSTPGTGDFISNQPQHF.

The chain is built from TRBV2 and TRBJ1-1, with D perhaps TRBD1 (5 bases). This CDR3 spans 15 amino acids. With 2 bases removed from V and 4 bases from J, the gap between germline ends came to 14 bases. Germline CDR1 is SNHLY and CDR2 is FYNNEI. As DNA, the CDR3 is TGTGCCAGCAGTGAATCTGCCAGGGCGAGCACTGAAGCTTTCTTT. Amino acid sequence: CASSESARASTEAFF. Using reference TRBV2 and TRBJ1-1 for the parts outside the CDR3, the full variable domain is EPEVTQTPSHQVTQMGQEVILRCVPISNHLYFYWYRQILGQKVEFLVSFYNNEISEKSEIFDDQFSVERPDGSNFTLKIRSTKLEDSAMYFCASSESARASTEAFFGQGTRLTVV.

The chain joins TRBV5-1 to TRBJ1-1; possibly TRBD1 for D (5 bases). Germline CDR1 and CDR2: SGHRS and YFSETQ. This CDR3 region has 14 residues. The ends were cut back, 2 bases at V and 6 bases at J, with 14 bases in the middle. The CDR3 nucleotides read TGCGCCAGCAGCTTAACAGGCCCAAGGGCTGAAGCTTTCTTT. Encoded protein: CASSLTGPRAEAFF.

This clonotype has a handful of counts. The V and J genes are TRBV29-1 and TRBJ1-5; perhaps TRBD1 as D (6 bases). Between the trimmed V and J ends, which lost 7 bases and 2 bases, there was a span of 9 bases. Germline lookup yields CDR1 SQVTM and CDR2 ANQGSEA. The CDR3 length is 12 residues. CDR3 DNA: TGCAGCGCCAGACAGGGCAATCAGCCCCAGCATTTT. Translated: CSARQGNQPQHF.

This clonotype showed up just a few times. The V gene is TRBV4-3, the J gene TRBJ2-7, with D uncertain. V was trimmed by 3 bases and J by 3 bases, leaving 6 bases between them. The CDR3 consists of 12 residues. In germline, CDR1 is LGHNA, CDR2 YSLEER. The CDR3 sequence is CASSQGIYEQYV. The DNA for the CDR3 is TGCGCCAGCAGCCAGGGCATCTACGAGCAGTACGTC.

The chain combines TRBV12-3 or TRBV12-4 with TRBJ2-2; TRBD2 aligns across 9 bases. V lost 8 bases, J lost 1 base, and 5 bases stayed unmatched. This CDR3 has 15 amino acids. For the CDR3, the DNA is TGTGCCAGCCTCTGGACTAGCGAGAACACCGGGGAGCTGTTTTTT. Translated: CASLWTSENTGELFF.

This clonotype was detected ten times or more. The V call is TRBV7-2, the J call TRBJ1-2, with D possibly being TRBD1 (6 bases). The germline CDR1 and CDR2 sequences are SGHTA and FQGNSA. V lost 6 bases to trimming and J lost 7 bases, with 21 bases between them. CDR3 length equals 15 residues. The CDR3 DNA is TGTGCCAGCAGAGGACTGGGCTTTAGGGGGGGTGGCTACACCTTC. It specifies CASRGLGFRGGGYTF.

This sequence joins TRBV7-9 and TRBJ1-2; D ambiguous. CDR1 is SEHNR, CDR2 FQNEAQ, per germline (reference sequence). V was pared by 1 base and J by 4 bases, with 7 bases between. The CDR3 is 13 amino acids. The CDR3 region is CASSLGSSYGYTF. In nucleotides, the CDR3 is TGTGCCAGCAGCTTAGGATCCAGCTATGGCTACACCTTC.

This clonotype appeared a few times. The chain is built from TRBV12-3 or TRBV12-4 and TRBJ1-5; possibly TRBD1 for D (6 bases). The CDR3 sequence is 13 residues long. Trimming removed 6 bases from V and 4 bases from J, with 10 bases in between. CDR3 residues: CASRLTGNQPQHF. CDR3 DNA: TGTGCCAGCAGGCTTACAGGGAATCAGCCCCAGCATTTT.

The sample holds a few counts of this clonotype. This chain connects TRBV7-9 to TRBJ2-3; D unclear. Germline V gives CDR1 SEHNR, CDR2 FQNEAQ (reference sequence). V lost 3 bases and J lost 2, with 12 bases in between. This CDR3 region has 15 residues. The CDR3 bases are TGTGCCAGCAGCTTCCGACTCTTTTTCACAGATACGCAGTATTTT. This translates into CASSFRLFFTDTQYF.

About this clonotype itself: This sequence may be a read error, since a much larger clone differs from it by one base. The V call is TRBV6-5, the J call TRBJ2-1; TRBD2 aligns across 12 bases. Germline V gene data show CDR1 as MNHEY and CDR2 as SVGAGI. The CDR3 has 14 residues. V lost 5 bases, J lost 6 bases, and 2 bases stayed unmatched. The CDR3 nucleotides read TGTGCCAGCAGTGGACTAGCGGGATTCAATGAGCAGTTCTTC. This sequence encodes CASSGLAGFNEQFF.

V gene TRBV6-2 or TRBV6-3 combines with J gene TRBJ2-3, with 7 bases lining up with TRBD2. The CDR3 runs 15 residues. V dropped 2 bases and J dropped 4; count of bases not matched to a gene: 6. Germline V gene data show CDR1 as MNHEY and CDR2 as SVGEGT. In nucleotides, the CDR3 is TGTGCCAGCAGTTACAAAGGAAGCGGGGCAGATACGCAGTATTTT. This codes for CASSYKGSGADTQYF.

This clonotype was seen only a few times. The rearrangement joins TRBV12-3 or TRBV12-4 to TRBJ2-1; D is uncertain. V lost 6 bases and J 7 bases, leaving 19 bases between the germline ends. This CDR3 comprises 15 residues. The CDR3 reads CASSPSGSLMNEQFF. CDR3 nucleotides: TGTGCCAGCAGCCCTTCCGGGTCTCTTATGAATGAGCAGTTCTTC.

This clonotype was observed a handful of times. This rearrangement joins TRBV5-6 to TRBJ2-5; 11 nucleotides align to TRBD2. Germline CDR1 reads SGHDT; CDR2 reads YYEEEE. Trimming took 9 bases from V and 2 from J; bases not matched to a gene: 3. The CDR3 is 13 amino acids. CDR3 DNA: TGTGCCACCCTAGCGGGAGGTCAAGAGACCCAGTACTTC. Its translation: CATLAGGQETQYF. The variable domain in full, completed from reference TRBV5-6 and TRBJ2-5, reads DAGVTQSPTHLIKTRGQQVTLRCSPKSGHDTVSWYQQALGQGPQFIFQYYEEEERQRGNFPDRFSGHQFPNYSSELNVNALLLGDSALYLCATLAGGQETQYFGPGTRLLVL.

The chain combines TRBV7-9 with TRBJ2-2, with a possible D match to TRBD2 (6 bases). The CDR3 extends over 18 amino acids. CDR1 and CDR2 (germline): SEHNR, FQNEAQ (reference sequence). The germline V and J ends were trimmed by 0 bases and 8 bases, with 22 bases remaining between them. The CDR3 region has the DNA TGTGCCAGCAGCTTAGCAAGGACTACCCGACGAACGGAAGGGGAGCTGTTTTTT. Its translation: CASSLARTTRRTEGELFF.

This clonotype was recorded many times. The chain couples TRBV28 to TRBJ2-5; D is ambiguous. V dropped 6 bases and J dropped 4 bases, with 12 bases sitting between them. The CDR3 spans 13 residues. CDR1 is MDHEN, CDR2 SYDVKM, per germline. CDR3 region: CASSRSNRETQYF. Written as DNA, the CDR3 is TGTGCCAGCAGCCGCTCTAATAGAGAGACCCAGTACTTC. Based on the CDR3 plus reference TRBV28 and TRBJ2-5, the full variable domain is DVKVTQSSRYLVKRTGEKVFLECVQDMDHENMFWYRQDPGLGLRLIYFSYDVKMKEKGDIPEGYSVSREKKERFSLILESASTNQTSMYLCASSRSNRETQYFGPGTRLLVL.

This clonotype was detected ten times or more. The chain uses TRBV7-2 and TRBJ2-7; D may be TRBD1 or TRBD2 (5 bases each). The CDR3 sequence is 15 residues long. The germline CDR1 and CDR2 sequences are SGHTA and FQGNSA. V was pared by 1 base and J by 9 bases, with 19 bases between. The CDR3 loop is CASSLGGQGFLGQYF. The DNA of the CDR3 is TGTGCCAGCAGCTTAGGAGGGCAGGGATTTCTAGGGCAGTACTTC.

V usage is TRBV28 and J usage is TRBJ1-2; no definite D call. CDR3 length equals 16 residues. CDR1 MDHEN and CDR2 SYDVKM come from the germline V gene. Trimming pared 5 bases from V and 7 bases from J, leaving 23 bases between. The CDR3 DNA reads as TGTGCCAGCAGTCTAAGACTCCATTCGGGTACCCTTGGCTACACCTTC. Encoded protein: CASSLRLHSGTLGYTF.

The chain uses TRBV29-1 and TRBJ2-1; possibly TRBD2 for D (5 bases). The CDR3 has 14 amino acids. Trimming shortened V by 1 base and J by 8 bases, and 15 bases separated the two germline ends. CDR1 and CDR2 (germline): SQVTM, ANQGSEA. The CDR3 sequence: CSVEVRTTGDEQFF. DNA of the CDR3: TGCAGCGTTGAAGTTAGGACCACCGGGGATGAGCAGTTCTTC.

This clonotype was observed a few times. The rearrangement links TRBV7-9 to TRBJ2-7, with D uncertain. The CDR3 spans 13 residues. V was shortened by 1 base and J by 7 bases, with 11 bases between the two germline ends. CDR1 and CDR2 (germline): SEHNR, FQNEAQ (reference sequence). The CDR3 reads CASSLVGLQEQYF. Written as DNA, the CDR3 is TGTGCCAGCAGCTTAGTGGGCCTGCAAGAGCAGTACTTC.

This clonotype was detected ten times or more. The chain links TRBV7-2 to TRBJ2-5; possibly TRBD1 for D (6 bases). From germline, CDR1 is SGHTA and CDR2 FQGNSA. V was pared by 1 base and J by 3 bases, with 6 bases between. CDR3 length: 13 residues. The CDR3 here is CASSLDREETQYF. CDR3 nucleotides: TGTGCCAGCAGCTTAGACAGGGAAGAGACCCAGTACTTC. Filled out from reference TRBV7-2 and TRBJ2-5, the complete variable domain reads GAGVSQSPSNKVTEKGKDVELRCDPISGHTALYWYRQSLGQGLEFLIYFQGNSAPDKSGLPSDRFSAERTGGSVSTLTIQRTQQEDSAVYLCASSLDREETQYFGPGTRLLVL.

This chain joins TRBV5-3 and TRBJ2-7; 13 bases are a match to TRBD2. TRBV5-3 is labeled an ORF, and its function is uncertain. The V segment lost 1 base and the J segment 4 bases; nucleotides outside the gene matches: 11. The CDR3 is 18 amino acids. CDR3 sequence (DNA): TGTGCCAGAAGCTTGCATCCTACTAGCGGGAGGGCGATGTACGAGCAGTACGTC. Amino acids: CARSLHPTSGRAMYEQYV.